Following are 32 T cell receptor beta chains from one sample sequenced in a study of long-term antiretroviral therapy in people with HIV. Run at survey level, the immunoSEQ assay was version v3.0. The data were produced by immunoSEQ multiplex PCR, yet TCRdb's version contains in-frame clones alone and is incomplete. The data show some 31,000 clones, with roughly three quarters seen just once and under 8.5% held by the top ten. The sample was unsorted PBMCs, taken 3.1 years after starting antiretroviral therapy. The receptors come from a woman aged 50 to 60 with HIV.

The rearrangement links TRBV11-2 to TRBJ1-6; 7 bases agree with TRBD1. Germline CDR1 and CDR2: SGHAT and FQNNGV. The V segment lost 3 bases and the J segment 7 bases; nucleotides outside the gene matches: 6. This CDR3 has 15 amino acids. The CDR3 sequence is CASSLTGHWNSPLHF. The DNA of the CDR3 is TGTGCCAGCAGCTTGACAGGGCATTGGAATTCACCCCTCCACTTT.

In DNA form, the CDR3 reads TGTGCCAGCAGCTTAGACAGCTCCTACAATGAGCAGTTCTTC. It translates to CASSLDSSYNEQFF. The chain uses TRBV7-2 and TRBJ2-1; D unclear. Germline V CDR1 and CDR2: SGHTA, FQGNSA. The CDR3 extends over 14 amino acids. Trimming left V 1 base short and J 0 bases short, with 4 bases between.

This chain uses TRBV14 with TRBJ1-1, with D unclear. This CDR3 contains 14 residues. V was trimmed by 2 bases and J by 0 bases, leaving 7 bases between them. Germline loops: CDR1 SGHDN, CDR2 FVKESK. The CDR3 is CASSQPGMNTEAFF. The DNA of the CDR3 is TGTGCCAGCAGCCAACCAGGAATGAACACTGAAGCTTTCTTT. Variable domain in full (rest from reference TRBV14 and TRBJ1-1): EAGVTQFPSHSVIEKGQTVTLRCDPISGHDNLYWYRRVMGKEIKFLLHFVKESKQDESGMPNNRFLAERTGGTYSTLKVQPAELEDSGVYFCASSQPGMNTEAFFGQGTRLTVV.

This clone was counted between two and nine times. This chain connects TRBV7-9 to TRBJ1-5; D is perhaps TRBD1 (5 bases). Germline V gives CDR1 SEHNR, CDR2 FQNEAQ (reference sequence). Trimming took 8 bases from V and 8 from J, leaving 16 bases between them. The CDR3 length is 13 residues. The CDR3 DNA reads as TGTGCCAGCCCGCGGGGGAGCGGGGAGCCCCAGCATTTT. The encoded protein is CASPRGSGEPQHF.

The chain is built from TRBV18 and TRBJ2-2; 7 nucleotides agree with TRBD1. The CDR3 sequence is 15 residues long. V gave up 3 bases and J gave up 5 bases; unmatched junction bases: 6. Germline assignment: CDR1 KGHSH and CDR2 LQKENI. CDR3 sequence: CASSPRQGDTGELFF. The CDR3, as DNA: TGTGCCAGCTCACCCCGCCAGGGGGATACCGGGGAGCTGTTTTTT.

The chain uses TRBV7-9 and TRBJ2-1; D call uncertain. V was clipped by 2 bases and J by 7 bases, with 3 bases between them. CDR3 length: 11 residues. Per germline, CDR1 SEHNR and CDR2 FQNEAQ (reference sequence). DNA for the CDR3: TGTGCCAGCAGCTTAATGAATGAGCAGTTCTTC. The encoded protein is CASSLMNEQFF.

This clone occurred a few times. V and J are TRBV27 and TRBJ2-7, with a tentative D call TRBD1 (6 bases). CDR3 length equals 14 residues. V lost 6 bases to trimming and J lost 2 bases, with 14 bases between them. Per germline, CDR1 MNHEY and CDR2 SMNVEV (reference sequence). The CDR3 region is CASRPNREPYEQYV. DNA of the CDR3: TGTGCCAGCAGACCCAACAGGGAACCCTACGAGCAGTACGTC.

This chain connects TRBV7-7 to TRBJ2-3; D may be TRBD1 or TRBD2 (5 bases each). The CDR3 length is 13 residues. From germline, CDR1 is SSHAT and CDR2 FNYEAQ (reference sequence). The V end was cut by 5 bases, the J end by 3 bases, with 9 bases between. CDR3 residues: CASSRDRTDTQYF. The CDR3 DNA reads TGTGCCAGCAGCAGGGACCGTACAGATACGCAGTATTTT.

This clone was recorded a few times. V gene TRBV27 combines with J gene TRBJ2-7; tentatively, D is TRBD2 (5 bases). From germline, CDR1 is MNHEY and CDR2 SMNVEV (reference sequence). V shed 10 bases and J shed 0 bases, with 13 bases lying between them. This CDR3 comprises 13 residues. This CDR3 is CATSLTSSYEQYF. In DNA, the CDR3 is TGTGCCACCTCCCTTACTAGCTCCTACGAGCAGTACTTC.

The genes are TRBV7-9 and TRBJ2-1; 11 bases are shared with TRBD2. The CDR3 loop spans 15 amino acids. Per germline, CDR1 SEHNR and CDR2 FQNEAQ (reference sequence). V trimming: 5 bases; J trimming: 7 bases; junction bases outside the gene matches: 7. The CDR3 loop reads CASSKGTSGLNEQFF. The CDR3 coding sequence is TGTGCCAGCAGCAAAGGGACTAGCGGACTGAATGAGCAGTTCTTC.

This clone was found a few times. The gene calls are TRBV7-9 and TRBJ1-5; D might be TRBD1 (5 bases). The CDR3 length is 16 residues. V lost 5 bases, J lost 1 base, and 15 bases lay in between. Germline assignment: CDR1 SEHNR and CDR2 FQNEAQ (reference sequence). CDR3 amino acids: CASSSTGLLSNQPQHF. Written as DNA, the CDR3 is TGTGCCAGCAGCAGCACAGGCCTCCTCAGCAATCAGCCCCAGCATTTT.

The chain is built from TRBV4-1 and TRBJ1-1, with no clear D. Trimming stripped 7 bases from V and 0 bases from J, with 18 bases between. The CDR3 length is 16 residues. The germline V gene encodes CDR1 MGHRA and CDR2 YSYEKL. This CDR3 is CASKPRPRNLNTEAFF. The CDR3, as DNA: TGCGCCAGCAAACCTCGACCCAGGAACCTGAACACTGAAGCTTTCTTT.

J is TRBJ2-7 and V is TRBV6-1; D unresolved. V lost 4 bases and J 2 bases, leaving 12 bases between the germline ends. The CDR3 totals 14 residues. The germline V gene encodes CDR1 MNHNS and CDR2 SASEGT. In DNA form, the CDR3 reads TGTGCCAGCAGTGGAAAGGACGGAACCTACGAGCAGTACGTC. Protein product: CASSGKDGTYEQYV.

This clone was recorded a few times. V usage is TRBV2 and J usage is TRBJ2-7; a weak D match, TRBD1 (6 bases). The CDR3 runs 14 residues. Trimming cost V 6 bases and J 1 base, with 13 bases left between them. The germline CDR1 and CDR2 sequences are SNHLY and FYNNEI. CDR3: CASSPVTGSYEQYV. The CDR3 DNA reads TGTGCCAGCAGCCCTGTGACAGGTTCCTACGAGCAGTACGTC.

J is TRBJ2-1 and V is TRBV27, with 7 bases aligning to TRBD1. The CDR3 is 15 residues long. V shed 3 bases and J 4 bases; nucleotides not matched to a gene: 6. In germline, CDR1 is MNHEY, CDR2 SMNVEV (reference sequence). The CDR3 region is CASSFPRQGYNEQFF. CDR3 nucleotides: TGTGCCAGCAGTTTCCCCCGACAGGGTTACAATGAGCAGTTCTTC.

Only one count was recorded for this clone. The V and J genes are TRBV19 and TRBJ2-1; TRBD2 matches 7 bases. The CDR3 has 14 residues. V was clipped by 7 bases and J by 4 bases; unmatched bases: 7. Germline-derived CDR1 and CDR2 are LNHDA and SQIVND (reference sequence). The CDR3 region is CASKLPGLYNEQFF. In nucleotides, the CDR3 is TGTGCCAGTAAGTTACCGGGACTATACAATGAGCAGTTCTTC.

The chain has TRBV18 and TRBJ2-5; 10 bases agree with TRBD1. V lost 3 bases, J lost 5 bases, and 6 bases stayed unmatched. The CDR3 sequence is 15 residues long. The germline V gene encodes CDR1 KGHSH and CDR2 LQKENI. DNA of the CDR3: TGTGCCAGCTCACCCGCCGGGACAGGGGCTGAGACCCAGTACTTC. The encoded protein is CASSPAGTGAETQYF. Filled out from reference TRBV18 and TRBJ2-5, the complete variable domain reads NAGVMQNPRHLVRRRGQEARLRCSPMKGHSHVYWYRQLPEEGLKFMVYLQKENIIDESGMPKERFSAEFPKEGPSILRIQQVVRGDSAAYFCASSPAGTGAETQYFGPGTRLLVL.

The CDR3 DNA is TGTGCCAGCAGCTTCACAGGGAGGACCGGGGAGCTGTTTTTT. It encodes CASSFTGRTGELFF. The chain uses TRBV7-2 and TRBJ2-2, with D possibly being TRBD1 or TRBD2 (6 bases each). Per the germline V gene, CDR1 is SGHTA and CDR2 is FQGNSA. V was clipped by 3 bases and J by 5 bases, with 10 bases between them. There are 14 residues in the CDR3.

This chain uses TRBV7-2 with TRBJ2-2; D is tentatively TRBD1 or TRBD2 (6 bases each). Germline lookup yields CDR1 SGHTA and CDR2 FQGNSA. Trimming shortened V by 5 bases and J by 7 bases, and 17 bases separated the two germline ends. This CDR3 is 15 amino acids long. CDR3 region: CASSQGRGQGGELFF. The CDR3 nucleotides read TGTGCCAGCAGCCAAGGTCGGGGGCAGGGCGGGGAGCTGTTTTTT.

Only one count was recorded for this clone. CDR3 in amino acids: CAWSAKPRGDYGYTF. The CDR3 DNA sequence: TGTGCCTGGAGTGCTAAACCCCGGGGGGACTATGGCTACACCTTC. The rearrangement uses TRBV30 and TRBJ1-2; D might be TRBD1 (5 bases). Germline CDR1 reads GTSNPN; CDR2 reads SVGIG (reference sequence). V lost 1 base, J lost 3 bases, and 15 bases lay in between. The CDR3 runs to 15 residues.

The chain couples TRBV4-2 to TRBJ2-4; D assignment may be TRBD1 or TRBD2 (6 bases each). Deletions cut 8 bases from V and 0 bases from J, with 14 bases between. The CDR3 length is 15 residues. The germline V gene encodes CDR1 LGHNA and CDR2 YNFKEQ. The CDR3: CASGGGGIAKNIQYF. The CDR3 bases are TGTGCCAGCGGAGGAGGGGGTATAGCCAAAAACATTCAGTACTTC.

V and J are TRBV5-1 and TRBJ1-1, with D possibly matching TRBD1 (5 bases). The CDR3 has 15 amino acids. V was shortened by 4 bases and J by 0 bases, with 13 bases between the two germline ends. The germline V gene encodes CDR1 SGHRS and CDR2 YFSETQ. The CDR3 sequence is CASSGTGRLNTEAFF. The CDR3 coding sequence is TGCGCCAGCAGCGGTACGGGACGGCTGAACACTGAAGCTTTCTTT.

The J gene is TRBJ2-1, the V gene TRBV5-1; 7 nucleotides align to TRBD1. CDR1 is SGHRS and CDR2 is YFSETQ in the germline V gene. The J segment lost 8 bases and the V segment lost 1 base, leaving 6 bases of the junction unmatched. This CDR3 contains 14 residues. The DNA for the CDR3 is TGCGCCAGCAGCTTGTCACAGGGGCCATATGAGCAGTTCTTC. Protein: CASSLSQGPYEQFF.

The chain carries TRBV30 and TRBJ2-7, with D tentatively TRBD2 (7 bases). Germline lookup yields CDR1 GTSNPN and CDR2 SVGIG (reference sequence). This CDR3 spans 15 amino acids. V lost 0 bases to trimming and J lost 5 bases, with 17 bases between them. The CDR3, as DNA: TGTGCCTGGAGTGTACAATTGGGGGGGCCGAACGAGCAGTACTTC. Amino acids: CAWSVQLGGPNEQYF. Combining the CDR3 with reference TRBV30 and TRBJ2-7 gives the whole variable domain SQTIHQWPATLVQPVGSPLSLECTVEGTSNPNLYWYRQAAGRGLQLLFYSVGIGQISSEVPQNLSASRPQDRQFILSSKKLLLSDSGFYLCAWSVQLGGPNEQYFGPGTRLTVT.

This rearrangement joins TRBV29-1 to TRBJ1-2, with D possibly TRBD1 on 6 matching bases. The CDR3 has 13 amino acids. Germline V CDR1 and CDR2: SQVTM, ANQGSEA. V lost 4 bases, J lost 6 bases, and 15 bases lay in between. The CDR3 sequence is CSVGGTSADGYTF. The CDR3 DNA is TGCAGCGTTGGGGGGACAAGTGCGGATGGCTACACCTTC.

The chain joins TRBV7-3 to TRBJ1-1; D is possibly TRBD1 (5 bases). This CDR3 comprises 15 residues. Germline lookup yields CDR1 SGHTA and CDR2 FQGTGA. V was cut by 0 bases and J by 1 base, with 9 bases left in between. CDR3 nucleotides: TGTGCCAGCAGCTTAACGTTTGGGGGGAACACTGAAGCTTTCTTT. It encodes CASSLTFGGNTEAFF.

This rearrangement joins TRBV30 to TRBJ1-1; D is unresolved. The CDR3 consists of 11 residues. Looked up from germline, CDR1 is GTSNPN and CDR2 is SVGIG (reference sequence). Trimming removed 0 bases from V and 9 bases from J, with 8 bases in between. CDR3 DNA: TGTGCCTGGAGTGTACCGACAAAAGCTTTCTTT. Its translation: CAWSVPTKAFF.

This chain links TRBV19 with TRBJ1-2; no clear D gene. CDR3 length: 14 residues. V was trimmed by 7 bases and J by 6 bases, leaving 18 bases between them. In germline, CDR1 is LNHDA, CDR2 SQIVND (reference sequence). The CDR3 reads CASNFGSPADGYTF. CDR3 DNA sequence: TGTGCCAGTAACTTCGGGTCCCCAGCGGATGGCTACACCTTC. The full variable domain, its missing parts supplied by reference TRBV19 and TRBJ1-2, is DGGITQSPKYLFRKEGQNVTLSCEQNLNHDAMYWYRQDPGQGLRLIYYSQIVNDFQKGDIAEGYSVSREKKESFPLTVTSAQKNPTAFYLCASNFGSPADGYTFGSGTRLTVV.

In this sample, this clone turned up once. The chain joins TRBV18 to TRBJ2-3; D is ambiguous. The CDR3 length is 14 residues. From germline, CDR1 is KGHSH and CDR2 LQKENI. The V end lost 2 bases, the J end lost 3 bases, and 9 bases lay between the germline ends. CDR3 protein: CASSPGWGTDTQYF. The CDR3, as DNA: TGTGCCAGCTCACCAGGGTGGGGTACAGATACGCAGTATTTT.

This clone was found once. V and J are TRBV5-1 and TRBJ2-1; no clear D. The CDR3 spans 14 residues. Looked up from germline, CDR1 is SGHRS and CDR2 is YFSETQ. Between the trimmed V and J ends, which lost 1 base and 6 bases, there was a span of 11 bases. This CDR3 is CASSLSQWGNEQFF. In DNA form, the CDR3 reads TGCGCCAGCAGCTTGTCTCAATGGGGCAATGAGCAGTTCTTC.

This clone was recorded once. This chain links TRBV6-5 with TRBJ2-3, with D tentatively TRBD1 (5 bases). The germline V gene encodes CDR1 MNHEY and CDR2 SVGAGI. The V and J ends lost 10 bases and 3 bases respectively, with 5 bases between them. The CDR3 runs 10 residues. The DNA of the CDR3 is TGTGCCAAGGGGACAGATACGCAGTATTTT. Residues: CAKGTDTQYF.

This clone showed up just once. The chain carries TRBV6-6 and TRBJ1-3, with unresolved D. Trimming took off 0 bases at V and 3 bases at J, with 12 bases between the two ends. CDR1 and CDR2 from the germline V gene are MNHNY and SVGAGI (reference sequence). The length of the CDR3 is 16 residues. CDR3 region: CASSYSTAYYGNTIYF. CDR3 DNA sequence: TGTGCCAGCAGTTACTCTACAGCCTACTATGGAAACACCATATATTTT.